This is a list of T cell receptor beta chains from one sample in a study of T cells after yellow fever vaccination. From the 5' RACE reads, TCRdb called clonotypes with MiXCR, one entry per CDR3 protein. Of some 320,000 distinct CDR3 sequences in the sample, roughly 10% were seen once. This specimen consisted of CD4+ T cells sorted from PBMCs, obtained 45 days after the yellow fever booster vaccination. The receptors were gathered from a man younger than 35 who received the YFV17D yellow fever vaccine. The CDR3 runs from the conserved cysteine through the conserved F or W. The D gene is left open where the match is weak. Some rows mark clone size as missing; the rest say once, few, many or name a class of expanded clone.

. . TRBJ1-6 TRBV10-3 CAISPARDYNSPLHF TGTGCCATCAGCCCTGCCAGGGACTATAATTCACCCCTCCACTTT
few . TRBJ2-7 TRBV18 CASSPGTGHLGEQYF TGTGCCAGCTCACCAGGGACGGGGCACCTTGGGGAGCAGTACTTC
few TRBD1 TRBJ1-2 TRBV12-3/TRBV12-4 CASNRQGETYGYTF TGTGCCAGCAATCGACAGGGGGAGACCTATGGCTACACCTTC
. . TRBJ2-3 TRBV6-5 CACSYSDVSTDTQYF TGTGCCTGCAGTTACTCGGACGTGAGCACAGATACGCAGTATTTT
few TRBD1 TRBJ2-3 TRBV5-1 CASTKGGLGGTDTQYF TGCGCCAGCACCAAAGGGGGCTTGGGGGGCACAGATACGCAGTATTTT
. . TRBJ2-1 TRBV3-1 CASSPRTLLNEQFF TGTGCCAGCAGCCCCCGGACCCTTCTCAATGAGCAGTTCTTC
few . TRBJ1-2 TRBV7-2 CASSRAAEANYGYTF TGTGCCAGCAGCCGAGCGGCGGAAGCTAACTATGGCTACACCTTC
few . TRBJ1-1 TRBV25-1 CASSELAVMNTEAFF TGTGCCAGCAGTGAATTGGCGGTCATGAACACTGAAGCTTTCTTT
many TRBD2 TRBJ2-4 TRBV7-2 CASSPGGAGAAKNIQYF TGTGCCAGCAGCCCGGGAGGGGCGGGGGCAGCCAAAAACATTCAGTACTTC
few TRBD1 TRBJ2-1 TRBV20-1 CSALQTGAHNEQFF TGCAGTGCGCTACAGACAGGGGCCCACAATGAGCAGTTCTTC
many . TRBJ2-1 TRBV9 CASSTPGRRGNEQFF TGTGCCAGCAGCACACCGGGACGACGGGGTAATGAGCAGTTCTTC
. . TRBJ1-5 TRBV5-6 CASSLGPDQPQHF TGTGCCAGCAGCTTGGGCCCAGATCAGCCCCAGCATTTT
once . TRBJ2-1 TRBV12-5 CASGDTEQFF TGTGCTAGTGGTGATACGGAGCAGTTCTTC
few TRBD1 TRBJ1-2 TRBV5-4 CASSSQGADGYTF TGTGCCAGCAGCTCTCAGGGGGCGGACGGCTACACCTTC
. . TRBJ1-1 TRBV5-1 CASSLAEGREAFF TGCGCCAGCAGCTTGGCGGAGGGGCGGGAAGCTTTCTTT
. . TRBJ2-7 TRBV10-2 CASISPAYEQYF TGCGCCAGCATATCACCCGCTTACGAGCAGTACTTC
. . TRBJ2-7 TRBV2 CASTGPFGTSSYEQYF TGTGCCAGCACCGGACCCTTCGGGACCTCGTCCTACGAGCAGTACTTC
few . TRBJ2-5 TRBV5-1 CASSLTGDSYQETQYF TGCGCCAGCAGCTTGACTGGGGATAGCTACCAAGAGACCCAGTACTTC
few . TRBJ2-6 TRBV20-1 CSARSLGGSGANVLTF TGCAGTGCTAGATCTCTAGGAGGCTCTGGGGCCAACGTCCTGACTTTC
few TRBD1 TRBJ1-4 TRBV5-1 CASSPGTGKEKLFF TGCGCCAGCAGCCCAGGGACAGGGAAGGAAAAACTGTTTTTT
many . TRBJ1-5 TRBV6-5 CASGSNQPQHF TGTGCGAGCGGTAGCAATCAGCCCCAGCATTTT
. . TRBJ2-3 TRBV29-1 CSVEDSTDTQYF TGCAGCGTTGAAGACAGCACAGATACGCAGTATTTT
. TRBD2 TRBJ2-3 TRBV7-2 CARRAGGADTQYF TGTGCCAGGAGGGCGGGGGGGGCAGATACGCAGTATTTT
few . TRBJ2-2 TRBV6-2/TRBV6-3 CASRGRATGELFF TGTGCCAGCAGGGGCAGGGCGACCGGGGAGCTGTTTTTT
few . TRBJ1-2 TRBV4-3 CASSRTTRGAEYGYTF TGCGCCAGCAGCCGTACTACCCGGGGGGCAGAGTATGGCTACACCTTC
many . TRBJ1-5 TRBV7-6 CASSLWRQPQHF TGTGCCAGCAGCTTATGGAGGCAGCCCCAGCATTTT
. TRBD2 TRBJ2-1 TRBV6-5 CASNPFLTGGYPNEQFF TGTGCCAGCAACCCATTTCTAACGGGGGGTTACCCCAATGAGCAGTTCTTC
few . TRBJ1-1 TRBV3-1 CASSPIWGDTEAFF TGTGCCAGCAGCCCTATCTGGGGGGACACTGAAGCTTTCTTT
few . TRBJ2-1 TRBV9 CASSVVIEGGSLIF TGTGCCAGCAGCGTCGTTATAGAGGGCGGTTCCCTCATCTTC
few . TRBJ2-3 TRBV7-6 CASSLRSPSGTDTQYF TGTGCCAGCAGCTTGAGGTCCCCGTCAGGCACAGATACGCAGTATTTT
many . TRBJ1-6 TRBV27 CASSLEGLDSPLHF TGTGCCAGCAGTTTAGAGGGTCTGGATTCACCCCTCCACTTT
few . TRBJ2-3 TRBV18 CASSPAVADTQYF TGTGCCAGCTCACCCGCCGTGGCAGATACGCAGTATTTT
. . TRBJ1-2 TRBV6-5 CASIHRPGATVYGYTF TGTGCCAGCATACATCGGCCGGGGGCCACCGTCTATGGCTACACCTTC
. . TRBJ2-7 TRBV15 CATSLVWDPPGEQYF TGTGCCACCAGCCTCGTGTGGGACCCACCTGGCGAGCAGTACTTC
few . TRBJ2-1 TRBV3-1 CASSTGYNEQFF TGTGCCAGCAGCACGGGGTACAATGAGCAGTTCTTC
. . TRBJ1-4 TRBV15 CATGGTTNEKLFF TGTGCCACCGGGGGGACAACTAATGAAAAACTGTTTTTT
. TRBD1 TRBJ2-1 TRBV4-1 CASSPGDRADNEQFF TGCGCCAGCAGCCCAGGGGACAGGGCGGATAATGAGCAGTTCTTC
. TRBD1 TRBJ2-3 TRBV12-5 CASGSRDRGLTDTQYF TGTGCTAGTGGCTCCCGGGACAGGGGGTTAACAGATACGCAGTATTTT
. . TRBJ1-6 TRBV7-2 CASSLIPGVNSPLHF TGTGCCAGCAGCTTAATTCCAGGGGTCAACTCACCCCTCCACTTT
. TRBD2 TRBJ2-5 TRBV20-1 CSARTSGVRGTQYF TGCAGTGCTAGGACTAGCGGGGTCCGTGGGACCCAGTACTTC
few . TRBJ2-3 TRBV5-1 CASSTRGPGDTQYF TGCGCCAGCAGCACCCGGGGGCCTGGAGATACGCAGTATTTT
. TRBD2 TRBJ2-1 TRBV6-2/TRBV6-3 CASTLAGPPFF TGTGCCAGCACCTTAGCGGGCCCCCCGTTCTTC
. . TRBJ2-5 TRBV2 CASKGSGLQETQYF TGTGCCAGCAAGGGGAGCGGACTCCAAGAGACCCAGTACTTC
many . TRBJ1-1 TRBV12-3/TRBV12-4 CASSAGGPEAFF TGTGCCAGCAGTGCAGGCGGGCCTGAAGCTTTCTTT